Included here is one T cell receptor beta chain sequence, with context. The antigen remains undetermined. It was cDNA, reverse transcribed from extracted RNA, that served as the sequencing template. Generated by immunoSEQ multiplex PCR, the TCRdb table keeps only in-frame clones and is missing some. This table has roughly 140,000 clones, roughly four fifths appearing once. The data originate from a study of CD8+ T cells in alopecia areata. Overall study context: Oral tofacitinib, 5 to 10 mg twice daily, was given in an open-label trial.

CDR1 and CDR2 (germline): SEHNR, FQNEAQ (reference sequence). The V gene end was trimmed by 6 bases and the J gene end by 3 bases; junction bases not matched to a gene: 16. The CDR3 runs to 18 residues. Broader study findings: Because of a solitary nonresponder, the connection of baseline CD8+ expansion to response stays uncertain. In scalp, tofacitinib significantly decreased clonality and expanded CD8+ clones among the top 100.

The sample's treatment: oral pan-JAK inhibitor, 5-10 mg twice daily. This clonotype originated in a human donor with alopecia areata. The chain uses TRBV7-9 and TRBJ2-1, with 8 bases fitting TRBD2. The specimen comprised CD8+ T cells sorted from blood, sampled at week 4, from a patient treated with tofacitinib. The DNA for the CDR3 is TGTGCCAGCAGTCAGGACTCTAGCGGCGGGGGGCGCTACAATGAGCAGTTCTTC. It is translated as CASSQDSSGGGRYNEQFF.